This TCR beta chain came from a study of long-term antiretroviral therapy in people with HIV. On this clone: Antigen unknown.

CDR1 and CDR2 from the germline V gene are LNHDA and SQIVND (reference sequence). V was pared by 5 bases and J by 1 base, with 10 bases between. The CDR3 is made up of 14 amino acids. Version v3.0 of the immunoSEQ assay ran at survey level. The repertoire was sequenced with immunoSEQ multiplex PCR; TCRdb's copy has only in-frame clones and lacks some. The repertoire includes roughly 28,000 clones, 80% to 85% of them detected once, and 12% to 15% sits in the top ten. General study findings and limits: Dominating the repertoire at all time points were the clones that expanded before ART. Increased diversity was seen after ART, yet it remained lower than in transplant donor controls. Researchers lacked any data on ART adherence, viral resistance or therapy changes.

The chain has TRBV19 and TRBJ2-3; D call uncertain. The origin of this receptor is a man aged 50-59 years with HIV. This material consisted of unsorted PBMCs, taken 2.9 years after starting antiretroviral therapy. CDR3: CASSLGPGTDTQYF. The DNA of the CDR3 is TGTGCCAGTAGTCTAGGGCCTGGCACAGATACGCAGTATTTT. The variable domain in full, with the rest retrieved from reference TRBV19 and TRBJ2-3, is DGGITQSPKYLFRKEGQNVTLSCEQNLNHDAMYWYRQDPGQGLRLIYYSQIVNDFQKGDIAEGYSVSREKKESFPLTVTSAQKNPTAFYLCASSLGPGTDTQYFGPGTRLTVL.